These 23 T cell receptor beta chains were all obtained from the same sample, sequenced in a study of T cell responses to AZD1222 COVID-19 vaccine. TCRdb's table, derived via immunoSEQ multiplex PCR, lists solely in-frame clones and lacks some. Found here are about 150,000 clones, roughly 87% of them singletons; the top ten hold under 7%. Sequenced material: peripheral blood, taken 28 days after the second dose of the MenACWY control vaccine. These receptors were collected from an adult who received the MenACWY meningococcal vaccine as a control.

This clone has only one observation. The gene calls are TRBV24-1 and TRBJ2-1; TRBD2 aligns across 9 bases. The ends lost 3 bases at V and 5 bases at J; junction bases unmatched: 7. The CDR3 is made up of 16 amino acids. The germline V gene encodes CDR1 KGHDR and CDR2 SFDVKD. CDR3 region: CATSDLGLAGDNEQFF. The CDR3 DNA is TGTGCCACCAGTGATCTGGGACTAGCTGGTGACAATGAGCAGTTCTTC.

The V call is TRBV30, the J call TRBJ1-4; D uncertain. Trimming took 4 bases from V and 2 from J, leaving 11 bases between them. Germline lookup yields CDR1 GTSNPN and CDR2 SVGIG (reference sequence). There are 14 residues in the CDR3. DNA of the CDR3: TGTGCCTGGAATATTGGAGCGACTAATGAAAAACTGTTTTTT. Its protein product is CAWNIGATNEKLFF.

The rearrangement links TRBV6-1 to TRBJ1-1, with a tentative D call TRBD1 (6 bases). This CDR3 has 17 amino acids. The germline CDR1 and CDR2 sequences are MNHNS and SASEGT. Trimming cost V 1 base and J 1 base, with 16 bases left between them. For the CDR3, the DNA is TGTGCCAGCAGTGAAGAGGGCCTCGGGGGGCGGAACACTGAAGCTTTCTTT. Translated, it gives CASSEEGLGGRNTEAFF.

This sequence joins TRBV4-2 and TRBJ2-7; TRBD2 is a possible D gene (6 bases). Germline CDR1 LGHNA, CDR2 YNFKEQ. The V and J ends lost 0 bases and 2 bases respectively, with 11 bases between them. The CDR3 covers 15 residues. As DNA, the CDR3 is TGTGCCAGCAGCCAAGAGGCACTAGCCCCCTACGAGCAGTACTTC. Its protein product is CASSQEALAPYEQYF.

J is TRBJ1-4 and V is TRBV19; 9 positions match TRBD1. With V trimmed by 4 bases and J by 2 bases, 5 bases remained unmatched. The CDR3 has 16 amino acids. Germline V gene lookup returns CDR1 LNHDA and CDR2 SQIVND (reference sequence). The CDR3 region is CASSRGQGMTNEKLFF. CDR3 in DNA: TGTGCCAGTAGTAGGGGACAGGGTATGACTAATGAAAAACTGTTTTTT.

This clone was picked up one time. The J gene is TRBJ1-1, the V gene TRBV5-4, with D unclear. The germline CDR1 and CDR2 sequences are SGHNT and YYREEE (reference sequence). V was trimmed by 1 base and J by 0 bases, leaving 10 bases between them. This CDR3 has 15 amino acids. In DNA form, the CDR3 reads TGTGCCAGCAGCTTGAAGCTGAGGATGAACACTGAAGCTTTCTTT. It translates to CASSLKLRMNTEAFF.

The J gene is TRBJ1-2, the V gene TRBV9, with 8 bases that match TRBD1. Trimming cost V 3 bases and J 5 bases; bases outside gene matches: 6. The CDR3 contains 14 residues. Germline CDR1 is SGDLS and CDR2 is YYNGEE. The CDR3 nucleotides read TGTGCCAGCAGCGAACGGACAGGGCGATATGGCTACACCTTC. Protein product: CASSERTGRYGYTF.

The V call is TRBV28, the J call TRBJ1-5, with D maybe TRBD1 (6 bases). This CDR3 spans 13 amino acids. Germline V gene data show CDR1 as MDHEN and CDR2 as SYDVKM. V lost 6 bases and J 1 base, leaving 7 bases between the germline ends. CDR3 protein: CASRRGSNQPQHF. The CDR3 DNA reads TGTGCCAGCAGAAGGGGGAGCAATCAGCCCCAGCATTTT.

This clone was counted once. The genes are TRBV18 and TRBJ2-3; unclear D gene. Germline V gene sequence: CDR1 KGHSH, CDR2 LQKENI. The CDR3 contains 11 residues. The V and J ends lost 6 bases and 5 bases respectively, with 6 bases between them. CDR3: CASSWRDTQYF. The CDR3 DNA reads TGTGCCAGCTCCTGGCGAGATACGCAGTATTTT.

This clone was detected only a few times. The chain has TRBV29-1 and TRBJ2-1, with 7 bases identical to TRBD1. Trimming removed 7 bases from V and 6 bases from J; junction bases left unmatched: 6. This CDR3 spans 12 amino acids. The V gene's germline CDR1 is SQVTM and CDR2 ANQGSEA. CDR3 in DNA: TGCAGCGCCCACAGGGGATTCAATGAGCAGTTCTTC. This gives the protein CSAHRGFNEQFF.

This clone has only one observation. V is TRBV14 and J is TRBJ2-5; TRBD1 might be the D (6 bases). Germline CDR1 reads SGHDN; CDR2 reads FVKESK. This CDR3 has 16 residues. Trimming stripped 5 bases from V and 1 base from J, with 17 bases between. The CDR3 DNA sequence: TGTGCCAGCAGCAGGGCGAGGGGGAATGGCCAAGAGACCCAGTACTTC. The encoded protein is CASSRARGNGQETQYF.

The chain employs TRBV19 and TRBJ1-1; 8 nucleotides line up with TRBD1. V shed 6 bases, J shed 4 bases, and the junction held 7 bases outside the gene matches. The CDR3 is made up of 14 amino acids. Looked up from germline, CDR1 is LNHDA and CDR2 is SQIVND (reference sequence). For the CDR3, the DNA is TGTGCCAGTAGCCGACAGGGGAGGGCCACTGAAGCTTTCTTT. Translated: CASSRQGRATEAFF. The full variable domain, with the rest looked up from reference TRBV19 and TRBJ1-1, is DGGITQSPKYLFRKEGQNVTLSCEQNLNHDAMYWYRQDPGQGLRLIYYSQIVNDFQKGDIAEGYSVSREKKESFPLTVTSAQKNPTAFYLCASSRQGRATEAFFGQGTRLTVV.

This clone was observed once. J is TRBJ1-4 and V is TRBV4-1; 9 bases align to TRBD1. CDR1 and CDR2 from the germline V gene are MGHRA and YSYEKL. V lost 0 bases, J lost 8 bases, and 7 bases stayed unmatched. The CDR3 is 16 residues long. CDR3 amino acids: CASSQDQWTGDEKLFF. The CDR3 DNA reads TGCGCCAGCAGCCAAGATCAGTGGACAGGGGACGAAAAACTGTTTTTT.

The sample holds one count of this clone. J is TRBJ1-2 and V is TRBV7-8; D remains ambiguous. The CDR3 has 13 residues. The V end lost 5 bases, the J end lost 4 bases, and 11 bases lay between the germline ends. The V gene's germline CDR1 is SGHVS and CDR2 FQNEAQ. The CDR3 spells CASSPGPLYGYTF. CDR3 in DNA: TGTGCCAGCAGCCCCGGGCCTCTCTATGGCTACACCTTC.

This chain joins TRBV27 and TRBJ1-1; D perhaps matches TRBD1 (5 bases). The CDR3 consists of 15 residues. The germline V and J ends were trimmed by 2 bases and 1 base, with 11 bases remaining between them. CDR1 is MNHEY and CDR2 is SMNVEV in the germline V gene (reference sequence). CDR3 sequence reads: CASSLGTGGNTEAFF. CDR3 DNA: TGTGCCAGCAGTTTAGGAACCGGGGGGAACACTGAAGCTTTCTTT.

V is TRBV6-5 and J is TRBJ1-6; no definite D call. Germline V CDR1 and CDR2: MNHEY, SVGAGI. The CDR3 spans 14 residues. V lost 2 bases and J 3 bases, leaving 5 bases between the germline ends. The CDR3 sequence is CASSYGLYNSPLHF. Here the CDR3 DNA reads TGTGCCAGCAGTTACGGACTCTATAATTCACCCCTCCACTTT.

V usage is TRBV5-1 and J usage is TRBJ2-2, with unresolved D. The V end was cut by 6 bases, the J end by 0 bases, with 9 bases between. Looked up from germline, CDR1 is SGHRS and CDR2 is YFSETQ. There are 14 residues in the CDR3. In DNA, the CDR3 is TGCGCCAGCACCCGAGAACCGAACACCGGGGAGCTGTTTTTT. Translated: CASTREPNTGELFF.

This sequence joins TRBV4-3 and TRBJ1-1, with D unresolved. The CDR3 is 13 residues long. Trimming took off 1 base at V and 5 bases at J, with 8 bases between the two ends. Germline V CDR1 and CDR2: LGHNA, YSLEER. The CDR3 sequence: CASSQGLGTEAFF. CDR3 DNA sequence: TGCGCCAGCAGCCAAGGTCTGGGGACTGAAGCTTTCTTT.

The V call is TRBV28, the J call TRBJ2-5; the D is unclear. Trimming stripped 3 bases from V and 5 bases from J, with 10 bases between. Per germline, CDR1 MDHEN and CDR2 SYDVKM. The CDR3 covers 13 residues. The CDR3: CASSLGFSETQYF. CDR3 sequence (DNA): TGTGCCAGCAGTTTGGGGTTTTCGGAGACCCAGTACTTC.

This rearrangement joins TRBV7-6 to TRBJ1-2, with a possible D match to TRBD1 (6 bases). V was shortened by 1 base and J by 3 bases, with 6 bases between the two germline ends. CDR1 and CDR2 (germline): SGHVS, FNYEAQ. This CDR3 region has 13 residues. In nucleotides, the CDR3 is TGTGCCAGCAGCTTAGGACAGGACTATGGCTACACCTTC. Translated, it gives CASSLGQDYGYTF.

V and J are TRBV4-2 and TRBJ2-3; TRBD2 might be the D (5 bases). V was pared by 1 base and J by 7 bases, with 15 bases between. Germline values: CDR1 LGHNA, CDR2 YNFKEQ. This CDR3 is 15 amino acids long. This CDR3 is CASSQGTSGPNTQYF. The CDR3 DNA sequence: TGTGCCAGCAGCCAAGGAACTAGTGGGCCCAATACGCAGTATTTT.

The chain combines TRBV19 with TRBJ2-3, with a weak D call TRBD2 (5 bases). V was shortened by 5 bases and J by 6 bases, with 15 bases between the two germline ends. CDR3 length: 14 amino acids. CDR1 LNHDA and CDR2 SQIVND come from the germline V gene (reference sequence). The CDR3 DNA is TGTGCCAGTAGTGTCCGGGAAATTTTGGATACGCAGTATTTT. Protein product: CASSVREILDTQYF.

V usage is TRBV18 and J usage is TRBJ2-7, with a tentative D call TRBD1 (6 bases). Trimming pared 6 bases from V and 0 bases from J, leaving 12 bases between. The CDR3 contains 14 residues. From germline, CDR1 is KGHSH and CDR2 LQKENI. The CDR3 sequence is CASSVGQSSYEQYF. The CDR3 nucleotides read TGTGCCAGCTCCGTAGGACAGAGCTCCTACGAGCAGTACTTC. Based on the CDR3 plus reference TRBV18 and TRBJ2-7, the full variable domain is NAGVMQNPRHLVRRRGQEARLRCSPMKGHSHVYWYRQLPEEGLKFMVYLQKENIIDESGMPKERFSAEFPKEGPSILRIQQVVRGDSAAYFCASSVGQSSYEQYFGPGTRLTVT.